The sample holds one count of the clone carrying this TCR beta chain. Its antigen is still unknown. This entry is derived from a study of shared clonotypes between healthy human individuals. The study, taken as a whole, reports: The low donor count limited represented genetic and exposure-history diversity.

The CDR3 extends over 14 amino acids. The V gene lost 3 bases and the J gene lost 6 bases, with 14 bases spanning the gap. The germline CDR1 and CDR2 sequences are MGHRA and YSYEKL. This table comes from immunoSEQ multiplex PCR, and its TCRdb copy is limited to in-frame clones, with some not included. The repertoire holds 550,000 to 700,000 clones, with less than 80% as singletons. The chain recombines TRBV4-1 with TRBJ1-1; possible D gene TRBD1, 6 bases. Sequencing was done on a sample of memory CD4+ T cells sorted from blood. Subset specified: CD45RA-negative fraction. This TCR derives from a woman in her thirties in good health. In DNA form, the CDR3 reads TGCGCCAGCAGCCACAGGGGCATCGGCCCTGAAGCTTTCTTT. Translated, it gives CASSHRGIGPEAFF.